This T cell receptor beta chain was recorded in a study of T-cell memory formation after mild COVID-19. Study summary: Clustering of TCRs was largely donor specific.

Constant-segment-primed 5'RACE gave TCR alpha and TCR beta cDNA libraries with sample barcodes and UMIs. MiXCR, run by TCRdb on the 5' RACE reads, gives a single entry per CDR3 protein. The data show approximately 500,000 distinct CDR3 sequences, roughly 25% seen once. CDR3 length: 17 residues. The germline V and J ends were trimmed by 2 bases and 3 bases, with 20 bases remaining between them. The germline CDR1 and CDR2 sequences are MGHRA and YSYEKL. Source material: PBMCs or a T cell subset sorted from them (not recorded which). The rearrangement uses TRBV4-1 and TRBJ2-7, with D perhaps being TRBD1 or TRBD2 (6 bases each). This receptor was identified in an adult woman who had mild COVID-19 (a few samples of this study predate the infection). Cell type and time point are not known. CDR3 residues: CASSQLPGGLGNYEQYF. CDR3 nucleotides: TGCGCCAGCAGCCAACTGCCCGGGGGCCTGGGAAACTACGAGCAGTACTTC.